The 5 T cell receptor beta chains in this list originate from one sample, sequenced in a study of cytomegalovirus exposure and HLA in healthy donors. Data came from immunoSEQ multiplex PCR; TCRdb stores just in-frame clones and leaves some out. Here the sample spans some 110,000 clones, roughly 88% being singletons. Sequenced material: PBMCs. The receptors derive from a man between 18 and 35 years old in good health and CMV-seronegative.

The rearrangement links TRBV28 to TRBJ2-4; tentative D call: TRBD2 (6 bases). Trimming took off 3 bases at V and 2 bases at J, with 11 bases between the two ends. CDR1 and CDR2 (germline): MDHEN, SYDVKM. There are 15 residues in the CDR3. The CDR3 region has the DNA TGTGCCAGCAGTTTTTTTGGAGGGCCCAAAAACATTCAGTACTTC. This encodes CASSFFGGPKNIQYF.

This chain joins TRBV6-1 and TRBJ2-1; TRBD2 matches at 8 bases. CDR1 MNHNS and CDR2 SASEGT come from the germline V gene. V shed 3 bases, J shed 3 bases, and the junction held 1 base outside the gene matches. The CDR3 spans 14 residues. CDR3 DNA sequence: TGTGCCAGCAGTGAGGCGGGAGGCTACAATGAGCAGTTCTTC. Residues: CASSEAGGYNEQFF.

This clone was seen just once. The chain employs TRBV12-5 and TRBJ1-5; 11 nucleotides match TRBD1. V lost 2 bases to trimming and J lost 1 base; unmatched junction nucleotides: 7. This CDR3 has 18 amino acids. Germline V gene data show CDR1 as LGHNT and CDR2 as FRNRAP. As DNA, the CDR3 is TGTGCTAGTGGTTTGTCCGGGACAGGGGGAACGAGCAATCAGCCCCAGCATTTT. Translation gives CASGLSGTGGTSNQPQHF. The variable domain in full, completed from reference TRBV12-5 and TRBJ1-5, reads DARVTQTPRHKVTEMGQEVTMRCQPILGHNTVFWYRQTMMQGLELLAYFRNRAPLDDSGMPKDRFSAEMPDATLATLKIQPSEPRDSAVYFCASGLSGTGGTSNQPQHFGDGTRLSIL.

J is TRBJ2-1 and V is TRBV6-7; TRBD2 agrees at 10 bases. TRBV6-7 is marked as an open reading frame, function uncertain. Losses at the gene ends were 5 bases for V and 3 bases for J; bases not matched to a gene: 10. The length of the CDR3 is 17 residues. This chain's CDR3 is CASSLRIAGGLYNEQFF. CDR3 in DNA: TGTGCCAGCAGTCTTCGAATAGCGGGAGGACTCTACAATGAGCAGTTCTTC.

This clone occurred once. V is TRBV11-2 and J is TRBJ1-6; 8 nucleotides agree with TRBD1. The CDR3 spans 16 residues. After removal of 1 base from V and 9 bases from J, the junction contained 8 bases not matched to a gene. Germline V gene data show CDR1 as SGHAT and CDR2 as FQNNGV. The CDR3 reads CASSLGGTGQVSPLHF. The CDR3 DNA reads TGTGCCAGCAGCTTAGGTGGGACAGGACAGGTTTCACCCCTCCACTTT.